Sequencing of this TCR beta chain was carried out in a study of early T cells in non-severe SARS-CoV-2 infection. Points on this clonotype: Its antigen remains unknown.

The study's findings and limits: Matches to VDJdb favored anti-spike CD8 responses and missed private and CD4 specificities.

Trimming left V 2 bases short and J 2 bases short, with 7 bases between. The CDR3 has 13 residues. Germline CDR1 MDHEN, CDR2 SYDVKM. Via MiXCR, TCRdb re-called the 5' RACE reads, giving one row per CDR3 protein. The sample gives tens of thousands of distinct CDR3 sequences, about 12% of which show up once; under 4.5% is in the top ten. The receptor was derived from an adult who was a healthcare worker with PCR-confirmed SARS-CoV-2 infection or an uninfected control (not recorded which). The sample in question was whole blood, obtained at baseline. This chain connects TRBV28 to TRBJ2-7, with no clear D. The CDR3 DNA follows: TGTGCCAGCAGTTTAGACTTCACCTACGAGCAGTACTTC. Its translation: CASSLDFTYEQYF.